Shown below are 22 T cell receptor beta chains from a single sample sequenced in a study of blood T cell repertoires in COVID-19. Generated by immunoSEQ multiplex PCR, the TCRdb table keeps only in-frame clones and is missing some. The table has tens of thousands of clones, about 82% seen once. Material for sequencing was peripheral blood. These receptors were obtained from a human donor in a cohort sampled during active COVID-19.

The chain is built from TRBV10-3 and TRBJ2-2; D perhaps matches TRBD1 (7 bases). This CDR3 comprises 13 residues. Germline lookup yields CDR1 ENHRY and CDR2 SYGVKD. Trimming cost V 11 bases and J 1 base, with 11 bases left between them. The CDR3 here is CAAGQMNTGELFF. The CDR3 coding sequence is TGTGCCGCGGGACAGATGAACACCGGGGAGCTGTTTTTT.

The V and J genes are TRBV7-2 and TRBJ1-1; no firm D call. There are 13 residues in the CDR3. Looked up from germline, CDR1 is SGHTA and CDR2 is FQGNSA. Trimming pared 3 bases from V and 5 bases from J, leaving 10 bases between. The CDR3 protein is CASSFQAKTEAFF. CDR3 sequence (DNA): TGTGCCAGCAGCTTCCAAGCGAAGACTGAAGCTTTCTTT.

The V and J genes are TRBV6-5 and TRBJ2-7, with no clear D. This CDR3 comprises 13 residues. Germline V lookup: CDR1 MNHEY, CDR2 SVGAGI. V was clipped by 7 bases and J by 8 bases, with 18 bases between them. The CDR3 coding sequence is TGTGCCAGCATTATAGGAGCAGCTACGAAGCAGTACTTC. Protein: CASIIGAATKQYF.

The chain couples TRBV14 to TRBJ1-6, with D uncertain. V lost 0 bases to trimming and J lost 10 bases, with 13 bases between them. This CDR3 contains 15 residues. The germline CDR1 and CDR2 sequences are SGHDN and FVKESK. The CDR3 sequence is CASSQDGRAGSPLHF. CDR3 DNA sequence: TGTGCCAGCAGCCAAGACGGAAGGGCGGGCTCACCCCTCCACTTT.

This chain joins TRBV11-2 and TRBJ2-1; 9 nucleotides match TRBD2. CDR3 length equals 15 residues. Looked up from germline, CDR1 is SGHAT and CDR2 is FQNNGV. Trimming at V came to 4 bases and at J to 3 bases, leaving 4 bases not matched to a gene. The DNA of the CDR3 is TGTGCCAGCAGCTGGAGCGGGGGGAACTACAATGAGCAGTTCTTC. Encoded protein: CASSWSGGNYNEQFF.

J is TRBJ2-7 and V is TRBV5-1; a possible D gene is TRBD2 (6 bases). The V gene lost 3 bases and the J gene lost 6 bases, with 10 bases spanning the gap. CDR3 length: 12 amino acids. Germline V gene sequence: CDR1 SGHRS, CDR2 YFSETQ. CDR3 amino acids: CASSWARGEQYF. DNA for the CDR3: TGCGCCAGCAGCTGGGCGCGGGGCGAGCAGTACTTC.

V is TRBV19 and J is TRBJ2-1, with 9 bases matching TRBD1. The CDR3 is 16 amino acids. Looked up from germline, CDR1 is LNHDA and CDR2 is SQIVND (reference sequence). V trimming: 5 bases; J trimming: 8 bases; junction bases outside the gene matches: 13. In DNA form, the CDR3 reads TGTGCCAGTAGTCGAAACACCGGGACAGGGCGTTATGAGCAGTTCTTC. This codes for CASSRNTGTGRYEQFF.

The V call is TRBV10-3, the J call TRBJ2-1; 9 positions agree with TRBD2. V lost 8 bases to trimming and J lost 7 bases; unmatched junction nucleotides: 6. The CDR3 is made up of 13 amino acids. Germline CDR1 is ENHRY and CDR2 is SYGVKD. Here the CDR3 DNA reads TGTGCCATCTCTAGCGGGGTTAGGAATGAGCAGTTCTTC. This translates into CAISSGVRNEQFF.

This clone appeared a few times. This sequence joins TRBV5-1 and TRBJ1-1; D possibly corresponds to TRBD1 (5 bases). Germline CDR1 reads SGHRS; CDR2 reads YFSETQ. V gave up 4 bases and J gave up 5 bases, with 21 bases separating them. This CDR3 contains 16 residues. The DNA for the CDR3 is TGCGCCAGCAGCGGCGGGGGACTGGCCCGATGGACTGAAGCTTTCTTT. It is translated as CASSGGGLARWTEAFF.

This chain connects TRBV2 to TRBJ2-7, with TRBD1 matching 10 bases. V was pared by 8 bases and J by 6 bases, with 4 bases of the junction left unmatched. Per the germline V gene, CDR1 is SNHLY and CDR2 is FYNNEI. This CDR3 comprises 12 residues. The CDR3 is CASRGDRGEQYF. CDR3 DNA: TGTGCCAGCCGAGGGGACAGGGGCGAGCAGTACTTC.

The chain has TRBV3-1 (or the pseudogene TRBV3-2) and TRBJ1-4; 11 bases map to TRBD1. Trimming took 1 base from V and 7 from J; bases not matched to a gene: 5. The CDR3 runs to 16 residues. Germline V lookup: CDR1 LGHDT, CDR2 YNNKEL (reference sequence). CDR3 loop: CASSQGRDRGGEKLFF. The CDR3 DNA is TGTGCCAGCAGCCAAGGCCGGGACAGGGGGGGTGAAAAACTGTTTTTT.

The gene calls are TRBV19 and TRBJ1-4; maybe TRBD1 (6 bases). Germline CDR1 LNHDA, CDR2 SQIVND (reference sequence). Trimming took 1 base from V and 3 from J, leaving 6 bases between them. This CDR3 has 14 amino acids. CDR3 amino acids: CASSIAGANEKLFF. In nucleotides, the CDR3 is TGTGCCAGTAGTATAGCAGGGGCTAATGAAAAACTGTTTTTT.

The chain has TRBV21-1 and TRBJ1-6. TRBV21-1 has pseudogene status. The CDR3 totals 16 residues. This CDR3 is CASSPFLCRGNSPLHF. CDR3 nucleotide sequence: TGTGCCAGCAGCCCGTTTCTTTGTCGAGGTAATTCACCCCTCCACTTT.

The chain recombines TRBV11-2 with TRBJ1-6; 8 nucleotides line up with TRBD1. Germline values: CDR1 SGHAT, CDR2 FQNNGV. J was trimmed by 3 bases and V by 5 bases; bases with no gene match: 12. The length of the CDR3 is 18 residues. CDR3 protein: CASSTGTGSLFYNSPLHF. CDR3 nucleotide sequence: TGTGCCAGCAGCACTGGGACAGGCTCGCTCTTCTATAATTCACCCCTCCACTTT.

The chain links TRBV7-8 to TRBJ1-6, with 8 bases identical to TRBD1. Germline loops: CDR1 SGHVS, CDR2 FQNEAQ. The CDR3 totals 17 residues. The trim removed 5 bases at V and 2 bases at J, leaving 8 bases unmatched. Written as DNA, the CDR3 is TGTGCCAGCAGCCCTCGACAGGGGAATCCCTATAATTCACCCCTCCACTTT. It yields the protein CASSPRQGNPYNSPLHF.

The chain recombines TRBV3-1 (or the pseudogene TRBV3-2) with TRBJ1-5; D unclear. The CDR3 has 14 amino acids. Germline V CDR1 and CDR2: LGHDT, YNNKEL (reference sequence). Trimming took 1 base from V and 6 from J, leaving 10 bases between them. CDR3: CASSQAPGGQPQHF. The CDR3 DNA reads as TGTGCCAGCAGCCAAGCTCCAGGTGGTCAGCCCCAGCATTTT.

V and J are TRBV10-3 and TRBJ2-1, with a tentative D call TRBD1 (5 bases). The V and J ends lost 0 bases and 4 bases respectively, with 10 bases between them. Germline V gene data show CDR1 as ENHRY and CDR2 as SYGVKD. CDR3 length: 15 amino acids. The CDR3 DNA reads TGTGCCATCAGTGAGTCACCCGACAGATACAATGAGCAGTTCTTC. Translating it yields CAISESPDRYNEQFF.

The chain joins TRBV6-1 to TRBJ1-5; the D is unclear. The CDR3 length is 16 residues. Germline values: CDR1 MNHNS, CDR2 SASEGT. V lost 0 bases, J lost 2 bases, and 11 bases lay in between. CDR3 in amino acids: CASSEAERYRNQPQHF. CDR3 nucleotides: TGTGCCAGCAGTGAAGCGGAGCGCTATCGCAATCAGCCCCAGCATTTT.

The gene calls are TRBV3-1 (or the pseudogene TRBV3-2) and TRBJ2-5; unclear D gene. Germline CDR1 and CDR2: LGHDT and YNNKEL (reference sequence). Trimming removed 0 bases from V and 0 bases from J, with 11 bases in between. The length of the CDR3 is 16 residues. The DNA for the CDR3 is TGTGCCAGCAGCCAAGATCTTGGAGCCAACCAAGAGACCCAGTACTTC. Encoded protein: CASSQDLGANQETQYF.

The rearrangement uses TRBV6-5 and TRBJ2-4; the D gene is possibly TRBD2 (5 bases). The CDR3 loop spans 15 amino acids. Germline-derived CDR1 and CDR2 are MNHEY and SVGAGI. The ends were cut back, 6 bases at V and 1 base at J, with 13 bases in the middle. In DNA, the CDR3 is TGTGCCAGCAGGTCCGGGGTGCTGGCCAAAAACATTCAGTACTTC. Translation gives CASRSGVLAKNIQYF.

This chain connects TRBV7-2 to TRBJ2-2; TRBD1 agrees at 9 bases. Per germline, CDR1 SGHTA and CDR2 FQGNSA. V lost 4 bases and J lost 9; bases outside the gene matches: 9. The CDR3 contains 15 residues. DNA of the CDR3: TGTGCCAGCAGCTGGACGGACAGGGGCGGCCGGGAGCTGTTTTTT. As protein: CASSWTDRGGRELFF. Combining the CDR3 with reference TRBV7-2 and TRBJ2-2 gives the whole variable domain GAGVSQSPSNKVTEKGKDVELRCDPISGHTALYWYRQSLGQGLEFLIYFQGNSAPDKSGLPSDRFSAERTGGSVSTLTIQRTQQEDSAVYLCASSWTDRGGRELFFGEGSRLTVL.

The V gene is TRBV14, the J gene TRBJ2-3, with D possibly TRBD2 on 6 matching bases. This CDR3 is 15 amino acids long. Germline CDR1 and CDR2: SGHDN and FVKESK. Between the trimmed V and J ends, which lost 1 base and 1 base, there was a span of 9 bases. CDR3 residues: CASSQVVAGTDTQYF. CDR3 bases: TGTGCCAGCAGCCAAGTAGTAGCGGGCACAGATACGCAGTATTTT.